Listed here is a single T cell receptor beta chain. The target antigen is unknown. This entry belongs to a study of response to subunit inactivated influenza vaccine. TCRdb ran MiXCR on the RT-PCR reads and lists one entry per CDR3 protein. The table has roughly 790,000 distinct CDR3 sequences, less than 25% seen once. Findings and limits, study-wide: T cells newly recruited by each seasonal influenza vaccination are few, the authors suggested.

This receptor was identified in a man in his forties or fifties who received an inactivated influenza vaccine. Specimen: PBMCs from blood, collected about 5 days after vaccination.

Written as DNA, the CDR3 is TGCGCCAGCAGCCAAGACCTCGGACAGGTCTATGGCTACACCTTC. Amino acid sequence: CASSQDLGQVYGYTF. The gene calls are TRBV4-3 and TRBJ1-2; 7 bases are shared with TRBD1. Germline assignment: CDR1 LGHNA and CDR2 YSLEER. Losses at the gene ends were 0 bases for V and 4 bases for J; bases not matched to a gene: 5. The CDR3 is 15 amino acids.